The 3 T cell receptor beta chains presented below share a single source sample, sequenced in a study of blood T cell repertoires in COVID-19. The table came from immunoSEQ multiplex PCR; TCRdb's copy has only in-frame clones and leaves some out. The sample carries around 140,000 clones, 88% recorded once. The sample taken for sequencing was peripheral blood. These receptors were obtained from a man between 60 and 75 years old with active or convalescent COVID-19.

The CDR3 region has the DNA TGCGCCAGCAGTCAATCTCCCCGGGGGTGCTACAACTGGAATGAGCAGTTCTTC. Amino acids: CASSQSPRGCYNWNEQFF. The chain employs TRBV23-1 and TRBJ2-1, with D perhaps matching TRBD2 (6 bases). TRBV23-1 is given ORF status, its function remaining uncertain. The CDR3 loop spans 18 amino acids. V was pared by 0 bases and J by 7 bases, with 22 bases between.

J is TRBJ1-1 and V is TRBV6-4; the D gene is possibly TRBD1 (6 bases). Looked up from germline, CDR1 is MRHNA and CDR2 is SNTAGT. The CDR3 extends over 15 amino acids. Trimming cost V 8 bases and J 0 bases, with 16 bases left between them. DNA of the CDR3: TGTGCCAGCCGAGGACAGCCCAACATGAACACTGAAGCTTTCTTT. It is translated as CASRGQPNMNTEAFF.

The chain employs TRBV6-5 and TRBJ1-5; D might be TRBD1 (5 bases). CDR1 and CDR2 from the germline V gene are MNHEY and SVGAGI. The CDR3 sequence is 15 residues long. Trimming shortened V by 5 bases and J by 7 bases, and 18 bases separated the two germline ends. CDR3 DNA sequence: TGTGCCAGCAGTCCCCCCGGGGGGGAGGAGCAGCCCCAGCATTTT. Translating gives CASSPPGGEEQPQHF.